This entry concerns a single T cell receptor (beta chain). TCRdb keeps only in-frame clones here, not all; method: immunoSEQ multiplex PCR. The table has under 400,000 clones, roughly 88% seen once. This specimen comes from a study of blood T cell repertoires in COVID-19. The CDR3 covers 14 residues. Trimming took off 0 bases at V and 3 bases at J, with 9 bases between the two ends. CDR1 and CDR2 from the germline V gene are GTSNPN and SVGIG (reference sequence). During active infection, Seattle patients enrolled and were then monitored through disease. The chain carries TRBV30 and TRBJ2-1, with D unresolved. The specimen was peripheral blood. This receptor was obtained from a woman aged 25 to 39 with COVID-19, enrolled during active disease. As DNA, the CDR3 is TGTGCCTGGAGTGTCGGAGCTAACTACAATGAGCAGTTCTTC. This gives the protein CAWSVGANYNEQFF.